These T cell receptor beta chains were read from a single sample in a study of early T cells in non-severe SARS-CoV-2 infection. One entry per CDR3 protein, called by TCRdb with MiXCR from the 5' RACE reads. The table lists under 70,000 distinct CDR3 sequences, roughly 13% of them singletons, with approximately 9.8% in the top ten. Sequenced: whole blood. These receptors were collected from an adult who was a healthcare worker with PCR-confirmed SARS-CoV-2 infection or an uninfected control (not recorded which). Each CDR3 is given without its conserved first and last residue. Clone size is stated in some rows and not others, as once, few, many or a class when expanded.

>TRBV6-2/TRBV6-3|14|many
ASSYPQGGRYNEQF
>TRBV20-1|15|many
SAPMGRGIRGNQPQH
>TRBV18|8|many
ASSHNEQF
>TRBV19|13|many
ASSTTVTGANVLT
>TRBV24-1|12|.
ATSDPRGADTQY
>TRBV7-8|12|many
ASSRRAGHTEAF
>TRBV7-8|16|.
ASSLLSPQGRRNTEAF
>TRBV5-1|11|.
ASSATGATEAF
>TRBV7-3|12|many
ASSSSGAQETQY
>TRBV15|11|.
ATSRDLQGQAF
>TRBV29-1|8|few
SVAAYEQF
>TRBV7-9|13|few
ASSLAGDVSDEQF
>TRBV12-3/TRBV12-4|12|many
ASSSSGTGKRSF
>TRBV9|9|few
ASSLDKEAF
>TRBV13|14|.
ASSSLLFSGANVLT
>TRBV7-3|15|.
ASSPSPITSGYNEQF
>TRBV9|13|.
ASSADTYSNQPQH
>TRBV6-2/TRBV6-3|10|.
ASTFDGYGYT
>TRBV7-9|13|.
ASSPSLQGGSGYT
>TRBV2|12|many
ASSLTSQVGEQF
>TRBV9|12|many
ASSVGGVSYEQY
>TRBV29-1|11|medium-sized
SVTDRDNQPQH
>TRBV7-9|12|few
ASSLASGTGEQY
>TRBV27|12|few
ASSFRVAGYEQY
>TRBV3-1|12|.
ASSQDSALYEQY
>TRBV9|12|medium-sized
ASSVETSPGEQY
>TRBV7-9|15|many
ASSLERAGGSYNEQF
>TRBV6-5|12|many
ASRPTGTLYGYT
>TRBV6-6|12|few
ASSPSGVHQPQH
>TRBV7-8|11|many
ASSLVTDYEQY
>TRBV7-2|11|.
ASSLTAGETQY